This is a list of T cell receptor beta chains from one sample in a study of spatial heterogeneity in lung cancer. In TCRdb, the 5' RACE reads were re-called with MiXCR into one record per CDR3 protein. The table shows tens of thousands of distinct CDR3 sequences, with around 6.7% occurring only once. Specimen: PBMCs, collected at surgery. Receptors originate from a female donor with early-stage non-small cell lung cancer. Both conserved end residues are part of each CDR3. D genes are given only for firm matches. Where a row states a size, it is once, few, many or the class of an expanded clone; other rows omit it.

>many|TRBJ1-2|-|13|TRBV25-1
TGTGCCAGCAGTGAATACAGCGAGATTGGCTACACCTTC
CASSEYSEIGYTF
>many|TRBJ2-2|-|16|TRBV14
TGTGCCAGCAGCCAAAAAGACCCTACGGGGAGCGGGGAGCTGTTTTTT
CASSQKDPTGSGELFF
>many|TRBJ2-3|-|13|TRBV6-5
TGTGCCAGCAGCTACAGGGTAACAGATACGCAGTATTTT
CASSYRVTDTQYF
>many|TRBJ2-5|TRBD2|15|TRBV20-1
TGCAGTGCTAGAAATCTAGCGGGGGAGGGAGAGACCCAGTACTTC
CSARNLAGEGETQYF
>many|TRBJ2-5|-|14|TRBV11-2
TGTGCCAGCAGCTTAAACGGGGCTGTCAAGACCCAGTACTTC
CASSLNGAVKTQYF
>few|TRBJ2-3|-|12|TRBV28
TGTGCCAGCAGCGATTATAGGGATACGCAGTATTTT
CASSDYRDTQYF
>few|TRBJ1-1|-|11|TRBV20-1
TGCAGTGCTTCTTTTGGGACTGAAGCTTTCTTT
CSASFGTEAFF
>-|TRBJ1-1|-|14|TRBV12-3/TRBV12-4
TGTGCCAGCAGTTGGGGAGGACAGAACACTGAAGCTTTCTTT
CASSWGGQNTEAFF
>many|TRBJ2-3|-|16|TRBV6-2/TRBV6-3
TGTGCCAGCAGTTACTCAAGTCCTGTCGGCCCAGATACGCAGTATTTT
CASSYSSPVGPDTQYF
>many|TRBJ2-1|-|14|TRBV2
TGTGCCAGCATGGGGGGAAAGGGTGTGAATGAGCAGTTCTTC
CASMGGKGVNEQFF
>many|TRBJ2-1|TRBD2|15|TRBV3-1
TGTGCCAGCAGCCAGCAACTAGCGGGGGGGAATGAGCAGTTCTTC
CASSQQLAGGNEQFF
>-|TRBJ1-3|TRBD1|15|TRBV6-5
TGTGCCAGCAGTGCGGACAGGAGCTCTGGAAACACCATATATTTT
CASSADRSSGNTIYF
>-|TRBJ1-1|-|15|TRBV7-9
TGTGCCAGCAGCCTCTACGAACTCGGTCGCACTGAAGCTTTCTTT
CASSLYELGRTEAFF